These T cell receptor beta chains were read from a single sample in a study of T cell responses to AZD1222 COVID-19 vaccine. Profiling relied on immunoSEQ multiplex PCR, and the TCRdb table lists in-frame clones only, not all of them. The data show 200,000 or so clones, approximately 94% seen once. The material sequenced was peripheral blood, taken on day 0 of AZD1222 vaccination. These receptors were collected from an adult in good health. Each CDR3 is given with its conserved first and last residue. The D gene is left open where the match is weak. The size of a clone is reported for some rows only, either as once, few or many, or as a class for expanded clones.

>TRBV5-6|.|TRBJ1-5|.
TGTGCCGGCCACCCCCAGGGACGGAATCAGCCCCAGCATTTT
CAGHPQGRNQPQHF
>TRBV27|TRBD1|TRBJ2-5|.
TGTGCCAGCAGTCCGACAGGGTCGGAGACCCAGTACTTC
CASSPTGSETQYF
>TRBV27|.|TRBJ2-1|.
TGTGCCAGCAGTGCCTACAATGAGCAGTTCTTC
CASSAYNEQFF
>TRBV5-8|.|TRBJ2-5|.
TGTGCCAGCAGCTTGGGCACCCTTCGAGAGACCCAGTACTTC
CASSLGTLRETQYF
>TRBV6-5|TRBD1|TRBJ1-1|.
TGTGCCAGCAGTTATGGGAGGACAGGGGGCCCAACTGAAGCTTTCTTT
CASSYGRTGGPTEAFF
>TRBV5-1|.|TRBJ1-1|.
TGCGCCAGCAGCTTACAGGGGAACACTGAAGCTTTCTTT
CASSLQGNTEAFF
>TRBV30|.|TRBJ2-2|.
TGTGCCTGGAGCAAGGGGCACGGGGAGCTGTTTTTT
CAWSKGHGELFF
>TRBV27|.|TRBJ2-7|.
TGTGCCAGCACCCGCTTAGGGGGGGCTCCGGACGAGCAGTACTTC
CASTRLGGAPDEQYF
>TRBV3-1/TRBV3-2|.|TRBJ1-4|once
TGTGCCAGCAGCCCTTTCCTTGCAACTAATGAAAAACTGTTTTTT
CASSPFLATNEKLFF
>TRBV25-1|.|TRBJ1-4|once
TGTGCCAGCACCAACGACAGGCTACATGAAAAACTGTTTTTT
CASTNDRLHEKLFF
>TRBV7-2|.|TRBJ2-1|.
TGTGCCAGCAGTCCTACTAGTGGCAATGAGCAGTTCTTC
CASSPTSGNEQFF
>TRBV6-5|.|TRBJ1-5|.
TGTGCCAGCAGTTACTCAGGGGATAGCAATCAGCCCCAGCATTTT
CASSYSGDSNQPQHF
>TRBV5-1|.|TRBJ2-3|.
TGCGCCAGCAGCTTGGAGGTGGCGGCTAGCACAGATACGCAGTATTTT
CASSLEVAASTDTQYF
>TRBV27|.|TRBJ1-2|.
TGTGCCAGCAGCCCAGGACGGGTCTATGGCTACACCTTC
CASSPGRVYGYTF
>TRBV5-6|.|TRBJ2-6|.
TGTGCCAGCAGCGTGCCTCCCCCTGGGGCCAACGTCCTGACTTTC
CASSVPPPGANVLTF
>TRBV10-3|.|TRBJ1-1|.
TGTGCCATCAGTGAGGCTACGGGGGGCACTGAAGCTTTCTTT
CAISEATGGTEAFF
>TRBV23-1|.|TRBJ1-5|.
TGCGCCAGCAGTCAAACCCCCCCCCGACGGGGGGCCCCTTATAGCAATCAGCCCCAGCATTTT
CASSQTPPRRGAPYSNQPQHF
>TRBV9|.|TRBJ2-3|once
TGTGCCAGCAGCGTATCCCAGGGCACAGATACGCAGTATTTT
CASSVSQGTDTQYF
>TRBV6-2/TRBV6-3|.|TRBJ1-6|.
TGTGCCAGCAGTTACGGAAGGAACCTTAATTCACCCCTCCACTTT
CASSYGRNLNSPLHF
>TRBV18|TRBD1|TRBJ2-7|.
TGTGCCAGCTCACCGCGACAGGGGGGAAAGTACGAGCAGTACTTC
CASSPRQGGKYEQYF
>TRBV28|.|TRBJ2-1|.
TGTGCCAGCCTAGGGTCAAGGTACAATGAGCAGTTCTTC
CASLGSRYNEQFF
>TRBV6-2/TRBV6-3|TRBD2|TRBJ2-1|.
TGTGCCAGCAGTCATACTAGCGGTTCCTACAATGAGCAGTTCTTC
CASSHTSGSYNEQFF
>TRBV7-2|.|TRBJ1-6|.
TGTGCCAGCAGCTTAGCGGGGGGAGAACAATTCGATTCACCCCTCCACTTT
CASSLAGGEQFDSPLHF
>TRBV29-1|TRBD2|TRBJ2-2|.
TGCAGCGCGGGGGGAGGGGAGCTGTTTTTT
CSAGGGELFF
>TRBV27|.|TRBJ2-7|.
TGTGCCAGCAGTTTAGCCCCCCAAGACCGCTACGAGCAGTACTTC
CASSLAPQDRYEQYF
>TRBV24-1|.|TRBJ1-1|.
TGTGCCACCAGGGACAGCGCAAACACTGAAGCTTTCTTT
CATRDSANTEAFF
>TRBV6-5|TRBD2|TRBJ2-1|.
TGTGCCAGCAGGACTAGCCATTACAATGAGCAGTTCTTC
CASRTSHYNEQFF
>TRBV14|.|TRBJ2-2|few
TGTGCCAGCAGACCTAACACCGGGGAGCTGTTTTTT
CASRPNTGELFF
>TRBV28|.|TRBJ1-6|.
TGTGCCAGCAGTTTATTGGATTCACCCCTCCACTTT
CASSLLDSPLHF
>TRBV7-8|TRBD1|TRBJ2-3|.
TGTGCCAGCAGCCTCGGACAGGGGAGGGCTACAGATACGCAGTATTTT
CASSLGQGRATDTQYF
>TRBV25-1|.|TRBJ1-1|.
TGTGCCAGCAGGGACGGCGCTATGAACACTGAAGCTTTCTTT
CASRDGAMNTEAFF